The 23 T cell receptor beta chains below come from one sample, sequenced in a study of blood T cell repertoires in COVID-19. Data came from immunoSEQ multiplex PCR; TCRdb stores just in-frame clones and leaves some out. The profile covers roughly 200,000 clones, with approximately 90% appearing a single time and around 6% taken by the ten largest. The sequenced sample consisted of peripheral blood. The source is a man aged 35 to 55 with active or convalescent COVID-19.

The table lists this clone with a count of one. The chain has TRBV21-1 and TRBJ2-7; the table assigns TRBD1, which was not confirmed against the DNA. TRBV21-1 is listed as a pseudogene. CDR3 length: 17 residues. The CDR3 loop is CADPEGGQGPQTKEQYF. CDR3 nucleotide sequence: TGTGCCGATCCCGAGGGGGGACAGGGCCCTCAAACGAAAGAGCAGTACTTC.

This clone was seen just once. The rearrangement joins TRBV7-2 to TRBJ2-7; D may be TRBD1 (6 bases). The germline V gene has CDR1 SGHTA and CDR2 FQGNSA. Trimming took off 3 bases at V and 0 bases at J, with 12 bases between the two ends. The CDR3 totals 15 residues. CDR3 amino acids: CASSFVTGSSYEQYF. The DNA of the CDR3 is TGTGCCAGCAGCTTTGTAACAGGGAGCTCCTACGAGCAGTACTTC.

This chain's CDR3 is CASGQSQETQYF. CDR3 nucleotides: TGTGCCAGTGGACAGTCACAAGAGACCCAGTACTTC. V usage is TRBV19 and J usage is TRBJ2-5; tentatively, D is TRBD1 (6 bases). CDR3 length: 12 amino acids. The germline V gene has CDR1 LNHDA and CDR2 SQIVND (reference sequence). Between the trimmed V and J ends, which lost 8 bases and 2 bases, there was a span of 9 bases.

The gene calls are TRBV6-1 and TRBJ1-2; TRBD1 agrees at 12 bases. The junction had 0 bases not matched to a gene; V was cut back by 0 bases and J by 4 bases. Germline-derived CDR1 and CDR2 are MNHNS and SASEGT. The CDR3 spans 15 residues. The CDR3 sequence: CASSEAGQGAYGYTF. In DNA, the CDR3 is TGTGCCAGCAGTGAAGCGGGACAGGGGGCCTATGGCTACACCTTC.

The chain couples TRBV29-1 to TRBJ2-7; TRBD1 matches 8 bases. CDR1 SQVTM and CDR2 ANQGSEA come from the germline V gene. The CDR3 is 15 residues long. Germline trimming cut 2 bases from V and 0 bases from J; bases unmatched to any gene: 6. This CDR3 is CSVEFLTGASYEQYF. The CDR3 nucleotides read TGCAGCGTTGAATTCCTGACAGGGGCCTCCTACGAGCAGTACTTC.

This rearrangement joins TRBV6-1 to TRBJ1-2, with a weak D call TRBD1 (5 bases). The germline V gene has CDR1 MNHNS and CDR2 SASEGT. V lost 2 bases and J 5 bases, leaving 15 bases between the germline ends. This CDR3 is built from 15 residues. This CDR3 reads CASSEPGRVGYGYTF. The CDR3 DNA follows: TGTGCCAGCAGTGAACCCGGCAGGGTCGGGTATGGCTACACCTTC.

CDR3 region: CASSESFNQPQHF. The CDR3 DNA reads TGTGCCAGCAGTGAATCTTTCAATCAGCCCCAGCATTTT. The chain links TRBV6-1 to TRBJ1-5, with no clear D. CDR1 and CDR2 from the germline V gene are MNHNS and SASEGT. There are 13 residues in the CDR3. V lost 2 bases to trimming and J lost 3 bases, with 5 bases between them.

This clone appeared once. The V and J genes are TRBV19 and TRBJ1-6, with a possible D match to TRBD1 (5 bases). The CDR3 spans 18 residues. CDR1 and CDR2 (germline): LNHDA, SQIVND (reference sequence). With 4 bases removed from V and 0 bases from J, the gap between germline ends came to 16 bases. In DNA form, the CDR3 reads TGTGCCAGTAGTAAGACAGCGCGGGAGAGCTCCTATAATTCACCCCTCCACTTT. It translates to CASSKTARESSYNSPLHF.

V and J are TRBV19 and TRBJ2-7, with D maybe TRBD2 (6 bases). Between the trimmed V and J ends, which lost 1 base and 6 bases, there was a span of 10 bases. The CDR3 contains 13 residues. CDR1 is LNHDA and CDR2 is SQIVND in the germline V gene (reference sequence). The CDR3 DNA sequence: TGTGCCAGTAGTATAGCCGGAGGGTCCGAGCAGTACTTC. This sequence encodes CASSIAGGSEQYF.

The rearrangement links TRBV7-9 to TRBJ1-1; possibly TRBD1 for D (5 bases). CDR3 length equals 15 residues. V lost 5 bases to trimming and J lost 0 bases, with 13 bases between them. Per germline, CDR1 SEHNR and CDR2 FQNEAQ (reference sequence). CDR3 sequence (DNA): TGTGCCAGCAGCCTAACCCAGGGTGTGAACACTGAAGCTTTCTTT. This sequence encodes CASSLTQGVNTEAFF.

The chain is built from TRBV6-5 and TRBJ2-7; possibly TRBD2 for D (6 bases). Germline V lookup: CDR1 MNHEY, CDR2 SVGAGI. This CDR3 has 14 residues. DNA for the CDR3: TGTGCCAGCACTAATACCGGGACTTCCACCCTAGAGTCGGTC. It translates to CASTNTGTSTLESV.

The chain links TRBV6-5 to TRBJ2-7; a weak D match, TRBD2 (6 bases). V was pared by 8 bases and J by 0 bases, with 17 bases between. The CDR3 consists of 15 residues. CDR1 and CDR2 (germline): MNHEY, SVGAGI. CDR3 protein: CASGRPTGSSYEQYF. The CDR3 bases are TGTGCCAGCGGTCGACCGACCGGGAGCTCCTACGAGCAGTACTTC.

For this clone: Distinct nucleotide sequences in the sample also encode this CDR3. This rearrangement joins TRBV5-1 to TRBJ1-1; TRBD1 matches at 7 bases. The CDR3 contains 14 residues. CDR1 is SGHRS and CDR2 is YFSETQ in the germline V gene. V gave up 4 bases and J gave up 1 base; unmatched junction bases: 4. CDR3 sequence reads: CASSRGQANTEAFF. CDR3 sequence (DNA): TGCGCCAGCAGCCGAGGACAGGCGAACACTGAAGCTTTCTTT.

V is TRBV4-2 and J is TRBJ2-3; D is unclear. The CDR3 spans 14 residues. Germline loops: CDR1 LGHNA, CDR2 YNFKEQ. The V gene lost 0 bases and the J gene lost 6 bases, with 10 bases spanning the gap. The CDR3 nucleotides are TGTGCCAGCAGCCAAGAAGAGGCTACGGATACGCAGTATTTT. This codes for CASSQEEATDTQYF.

The chain combines TRBV6-5 with TRBJ1-1; 9 bases align to TRBD1. V lost 11 bases, J lost 5 bases, and 9 bases stayed unmatched. Germline assignment: CDR1 MNHEY and CDR2 SVGAGI. The CDR3 is made up of 13 amino acids. CDR3 sequence: CAGKDRGSTEAFF. The CDR3 DNA reads as TGTGCCGGCAAGGACAGGGGAAGTACTGAAGCTTTCTTT.

The V gene is TRBV9, the J gene TRBJ2-7; 7 positions agree with TRBD2. Germline V gene data show CDR1 as SGDLS and CDR2 as YYNGEE. Germline trimming cut 3 bases from V and 4 bases from J; bases unmatched to any gene: 7. There are 14 residues in the CDR3. The CDR3: CASSERLAPYEQYF. The DNA of the CDR3 is TGTGCCAGCAGCGAGCGACTAGCTCCATACGAGCAGTACTTC.

The chain combines TRBV7-2 with TRBJ2-7; no clear D gene. This CDR3 comprises 13 residues. CDR1 and CDR2 from the germline V gene are SGHTA and FQGNSA. V dropped 4 bases and J dropped 3 bases, with 10 bases sitting between them. The DNA of the CDR3 is TGTGCCAGCAGCTCCGTGCCCAGCTACGAGCAGTACTTC. This sequence encodes CASSSVPSYEQYF.

V and J are TRBV6-4 and TRBJ1-2, with D perhaps TRBD1 (6 bases). Germline V gene sequence: CDR1 MRHNA, CDR2 SNTAGT. CDR3 size: 13 residues. V was shortened by 0 bases and J by 8 bases, with 10 bases between the two germline ends. Here the CDR3 reads CASSDSSGGGYTF. CDR3 DNA sequence: TGTGCCAGCAGTGACTCGAGCGGGGGCGGCTACACCTTC.

CDR3 protein: CASSFGRVENEQFF. The CDR3 DNA reads TGTGCCAGCAGCTTCGGTCGGGTGGAGAATGAGCAGTTCTTC. The V gene is TRBV11-3, the J gene TRBJ2-1; no definite D call. Trimming shortened V by 3 bases and J by 7 bases, and 13 bases separated the two germline ends. Germline V gene sequence: CDR1 SGHNT, CDR2 YENEEA. This CDR3 is 14 amino acids long.

The CDR3 DNA follows: TGTGCCAGCAGCCGGGAGGGGCGCGGAACTAATGAAAAACTGTTTTTT. Translating it yields CASSREGRGTNEKLFF. V is TRBV4-2 and J is TRBJ1-4; D possibly corresponds to TRBD1 (5 bases). Between the trimmed V and J ends, which lost 4 bases and 1 base, there was a span of 13 bases. The CDR3 has 16 residues. Germline V CDR1 and CDR2: LGHNA, YNFKEQ.

The chain recombines TRBV30 with TRBJ2-7, with TRBD1 identical over 7 bases. Trimming cost V 4 bases and J 2 bases; bases outside gene matches: 11. The CDR3 contains 15 residues. Germline CDR1 reads GTSNPN; CDR2 reads SVGIG (reference sequence). The CDR3 loop reads CAWTPADRAPYEQYF. The DNA for the CDR3 is TGTGCCTGGACCCCTGCCGACAGGGCTCCCTACGAGCAGTACTTC.

The V and J genes are TRBV19 and TRBJ2-5, with a possible D match to TRBD2 (6 bases). Trimming removed 8 bases at V and 1 base at J, with 11 bases between. The CDR3 consists of 13 residues. Germline lookup yields CDR1 LNHDA and CDR2 SQIVND (reference sequence). CDR3 sequence: CASRETTQETQYF. Here the CDR3 DNA reads TGTGCCAGTCGGGAGACTACCCAAGAGACCCAGTACTTC.

The chain couples TRBV29-1 to TRBJ2-7; 12 bases match TRBD1. Germline-derived CDR1 and CDR2 are SQVTM and ANQGSEA. This CDR3 has 15 amino acids. V lost 1 base to trimming and J lost 4 bases; unmatched junction nucleotides: 5. CDR3 loop: CSVEGGTGGFYEQYF. In nucleotides, the CDR3 is TGCAGCGTTGAAGGCGGGACAGGGGGCTTTTACGAGCAGTACTTC.